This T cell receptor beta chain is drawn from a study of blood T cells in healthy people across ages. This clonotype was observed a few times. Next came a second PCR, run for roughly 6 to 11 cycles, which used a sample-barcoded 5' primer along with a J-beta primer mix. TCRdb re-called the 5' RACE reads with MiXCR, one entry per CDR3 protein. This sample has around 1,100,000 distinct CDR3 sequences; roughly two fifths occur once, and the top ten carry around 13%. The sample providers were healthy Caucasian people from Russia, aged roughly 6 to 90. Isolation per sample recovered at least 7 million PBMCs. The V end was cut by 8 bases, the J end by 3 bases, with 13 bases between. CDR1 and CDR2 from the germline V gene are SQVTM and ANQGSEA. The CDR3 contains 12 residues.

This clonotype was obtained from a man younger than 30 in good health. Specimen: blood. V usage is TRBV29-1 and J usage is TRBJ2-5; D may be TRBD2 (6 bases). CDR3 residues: CSSGGAEETQYF. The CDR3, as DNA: TGCAGCTCCGGCGGGGCCGAAGAGACCCAGTACTTC.